A selection of T cell receptor beta chains follows, all from one sample in a study of memory CD4+ T cells and cytomegalovirus serostatus. The data were produced by immunoSEQ multiplex PCR, yet TCRdb's version contains in-frame clones alone and is incomplete. The sample includes 35,000 to 45,000 clones, over 60% of them seen just once. Specimen: memory CD4+ T cells from blood. The receptors come from an adult in good health and CMV-seronegative. Both conserved end residues are part of each CDR3. A D gene is named only where the DNA matches it firmly. The size of a clone is reported for some rows only, either as once, few or many, or as a class for expanded clones.

j_call | d_call | v_call | clone_size | cdr3_aa | cdr3_nt
TRBJ2-3 | TRBD1 | TRBV7-9 | NA | CASSQGAGSTDTQYF | TGTGCCAGCTCCCAGGGGGCGGGAAGCACAGATACGCAGTATTTT
TRBJ2-3 | NA | TRBV4-1 | NA | CASSQEGEADTQYF | TGCGCCAGCAGCCAAGAGGGGGAAGCAGATACGCAGTATTTT
TRBJ1-2 | NA | TRBV5-6 | once | CASSPTRDSHGYTF | TGTGCCAGCAGCCCGACCAGGGATAGCCATGGCTACACCTTC
TRBJ2-2 | NA | TRBV18 | once | CASSPRTQVTGELFF | TGTGCCAGCTCACCAAGGACTCAGGTCACCGGGGAGCTGTTTTTT
TRBJ2-4 | NA | TRBV6-1 | NA | CASRDGRIAKNIQYF | TGTGCCAGCAGGGACGGACGGATAGCCAAAAACATTCAGTACTTC
TRBJ1-3 | NA | TRBV7-2 | NA | CASSLDPSGGNTIYF | TGTGCCAGCAGCTTAGACCCATCAGGCGGAAACACCATATATTTT
TRBJ2-6 | NA | TRBV10-3 | few | CAISAIEAWGSGANVLTF | TGTGCCATCAGTGCCATTGAAGCATGGGGGTCTGGGGCCAACGTCCTGACTTTC
TRBJ1-4 | TRBD1 | TRBV9 | NA | CASSVGEQGQVEKLFF | TGTGCCAGCAGCGTAGGGGAACAGGGGCAGGTTGAAAAACTGTTTTTT
TRBJ1-1 | NA | TRBV7-8 | NA | CASSLDWRNTEAFF | TGTGCCAGCAGCTTAGATTGGAGGAACACTGAAGCTTTCTTT
TRBJ2-3 | TRBD2 | TRBV5-5 | NA | CASSLVGTSGVDTQYF | TGTGCCAGCAGCTTGGTAGGGACTAGCGGGGTAGATACGCAGTATTTT
TRBJ1-4 | NA | TRBV30 | NA | CAWADRGAKLFF | TGTGCCTGGGCGGACAGAGGGGCAAAACTGTTTTTT
TRBJ2-1 | TRBD2 | TRBV7-2 | NA | CASSLVVLAGGYNEQFF | TGTGCCAGCAGCTTAGTGGTACTAGCGGGGGGTTACAATGAGCAGTTCTTC
TRBJ1-6 | NA | TRBV7-8 | NA | CASSLGAGRNSPLHF | TGTGCCAGCAGCTTAGGTGCAGGGAGAAATTCACCCCTCCACTTT